One sample yielded the 11 T cell receptor beta chains listed below, sequenced in a study of blood T cell repertoires in COVID-19. Sequencing used immunoSEQ multiplex PCR; TCRdb keeps in-frame clones, though not all of them. The data contain roughly 180,000 clones, approximately 84% of them singletons. Sequencing was performed on peripheral blood. The source is a man aged 35-49 years who had recovered from COVID-19.

As for this clone: One end of the junction does not line up with germline, which may come from a read error. The chain links TRBV7-7 to TRBJ2-5; D is perhaps TRBD1 (6 bases). Germline V lookup: CDR1 SSHAT, CDR2 FNYEAQ (reference sequence). This CDR3 spans 13 amino acids. The CDR3 loop is CASSLHRVETQYF. CDR3 nucleotides: TGTGCTAGCAGCCTGCACAGGGTTGAGACCCAGTACTTC.

V is TRBV7-9 and J is TRBJ1-2; the match to TRBD1 covers 10 bases. V lost 5 bases to trimming and J lost 8 bases; unmatched junction nucleotides: 14. The germline gives CDR1 SEHNR, CDR2 FQNEAQ (reference sequence). CDR3 length: 16 residues. The CDR3 spells CASSETPGQGKGGYTF. The CDR3 DNA is TGTGCCAGCAGCGAAACTCCGGGACAGGGGAAGGGGGGCTACACCTTC. The whole variable domain, remainder taken from reference TRBV7-9 and TRBJ1-2, is DTGVSQNPRHKITKRGQNVTFRCDPISEHNRLYWYRQTLGQGPEFLTYFQNEAQLEKSRLLSDRFSAERPKGSFSTLEIQRTEQGDSAMYLCASSETPGQGKGGYTFGSGTRLTVV.

CDR3 protein: CASSQAAGLSGANVLTF. The CDR3 DNA follows: TGCGCCAGCAGCCAAGCGGCGGGGCTCTCTGGGGCCAACGTCCTGACTTTC. The V and J genes are TRBV4-3 and TRBJ2-6; D is possibly TRBD2 (6 bases). V lost 1 base and J 0 bases, leaving 10 bases between the germline ends. This CDR3 is 17 amino acids long. Germline V gene data show CDR1 as LGHNA and CDR2 as YSLEER.

V usage is TRBV3-1 (or the pseudogene TRBV3-2) and J usage is TRBJ2-3; D gene unclear. Trimming pared 0 bases from V and 0 bases from J, leaving 10 bases between. CDR3 size: 16 residues. Germline V gene sequence: CDR1 LGHDT, CDR2 YNNKEL (reference sequence). The CDR3: CASSQDHSASTDTQYF. CDR3 bases: TGTGCCAGCAGCCAAGACCACTCCGCTAGCACAGATACGCAGTATTTT.

The V call is TRBV27, the J call TRBJ2-5; 8 nucleotides align to TRBD2. In germline, CDR1 is MNHEY, CDR2 SMNVEV (reference sequence). The CDR3 length is 16 residues. Trimming took 6 bases from V and 1 from J; bases not matched to a gene: 10. As DNA, the CDR3 is TGTGCCAGCAGGCGGGGGGCTAGCTTTTTCCAAGAGACCCAGTACTTC. Its translation is CASRRGASFFQETQYF.

The gene calls are TRBV6-5 and TRBJ2-4, with TRBD1 matching 7 bases. The V segment lost 10 bases and the J segment 1 base; nucleotides outside the gene matches: 7. The CDR3 length is 14 residues. CDR1 MNHEY and CDR2 SVGAGI come from the germline V gene. This CDR3 is CATNRGQAKNIQYF. The CDR3 DNA follows: TGTGCCACGAACAGGGGACAGGCCAAAAACATTCAGTACTTC.

The chain has TRBV29-1 and TRBJ1-6; the D gene is possibly TRBD1 (5 bases). From germline, CDR1 is SQVTM and CDR2 ANQGSEA. V was shortened by 5 bases and J by 6 bases, with 11 bases between the two germline ends. CDR3 length: 13 residues. The CDR3 nucleotides are TGCAGCGTTAGTAACGGGGGTAATTCACCCCTCCACTTT. Translating gives CSVSNGGNSPLHF.

DNA of the CDR3: TGTGCCAGCAGCCCCGGACTAGCGGAGACCCAGTACTTC. It yields the protein CASSPGLAETQYF. The chain links TRBV7-3 to TRBJ2-5; TRBD2 matches at 9 bases. Looked up from germline, CDR1 is SGHTA and CDR2 is FQGTGA. The CDR3 contains 13 residues. The junction had 3 bases not matched to a gene; V was cut back by 5 bases and J by 5 bases.

The chain employs TRBV7-3 and TRBJ2-7; D is perhaps TRBD2 (7 bases). V was shortened by 7 bases and J by 3 bases, with 19 bases between the two germline ends. Per the germline V gene, CDR1 is SGHTA and CDR2 is FQGTGA. This CDR3 comprises 15 residues. Written as DNA, the CDR3 is TGTGCCAGCACCCCTTCGGGGGGCGGAGACTACGAGCAGTACTTC. Translation: CASTPSGGGDYEQYF.

V usage is TRBV5-1 and J usage is TRBJ2-1; D call uncertain. The length of the CDR3 is 15 residues. The germline CDR1 and CDR2 sequences are SGHRS and YFSETQ. V lost 4 bases and J 0 bases, leaving 11 bases between the germline ends. CDR3 in DNA: TGCGCCAGCAGCCACGACTCCTCCTCCTACAATGAGCAGTTCTTC. It translates to CASSHDSSSYNEQFF.

This chain uses TRBV7-2 with TRBJ1-1, with 7 bases that match TRBD1. The trim removed 5 bases at V and 4 bases at J, leaving 7 bases unmatched. From germline, CDR1 is SGHTA and CDR2 FQGNSA. CDR3 length: 14 amino acids. CDR3 sequence (DNA): TGTGCCAGCAGCGGACACAGGGGACTCACTGAAGCTTTCTTT. Its translation: CASSGHRGLTEAFF.